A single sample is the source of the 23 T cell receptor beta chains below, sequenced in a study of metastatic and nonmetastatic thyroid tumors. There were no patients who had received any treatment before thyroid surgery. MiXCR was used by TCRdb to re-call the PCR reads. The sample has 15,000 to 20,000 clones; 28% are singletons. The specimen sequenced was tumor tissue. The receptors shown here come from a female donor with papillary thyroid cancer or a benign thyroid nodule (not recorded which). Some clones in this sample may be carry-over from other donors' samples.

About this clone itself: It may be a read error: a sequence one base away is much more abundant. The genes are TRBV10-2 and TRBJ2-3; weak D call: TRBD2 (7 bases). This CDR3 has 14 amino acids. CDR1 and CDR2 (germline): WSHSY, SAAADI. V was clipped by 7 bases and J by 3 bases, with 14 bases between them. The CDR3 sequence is CASTYREGTDTQYF. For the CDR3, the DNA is TGCGCCAGCACCTACAGGGAGGGGACAGATACGCAGTATTTT.

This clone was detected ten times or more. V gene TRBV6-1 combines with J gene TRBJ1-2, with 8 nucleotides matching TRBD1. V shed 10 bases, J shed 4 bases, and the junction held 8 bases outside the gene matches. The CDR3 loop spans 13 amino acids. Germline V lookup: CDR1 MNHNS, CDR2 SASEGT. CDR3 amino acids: CATWTGTVYGYTF. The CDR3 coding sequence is TGTGCCACCTGGACAGGGACGGTCTATGGCTACACCTTC.

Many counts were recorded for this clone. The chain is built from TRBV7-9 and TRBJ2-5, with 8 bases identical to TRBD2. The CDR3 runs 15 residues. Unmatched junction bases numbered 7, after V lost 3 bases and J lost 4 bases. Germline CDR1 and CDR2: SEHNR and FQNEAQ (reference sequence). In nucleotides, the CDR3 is TGTGCCAGCAGCTTGGGAGCGGGAGTAGGAGAGACCCAGTACTTC. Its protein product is CASSLGAGVGETQYF. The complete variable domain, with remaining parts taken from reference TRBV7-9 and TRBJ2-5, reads DTGVSQNPRHKITKRGQNVTFRCDPISEHNRLYWYRQTLGQGPEFLTYFQNEAQLEKSRLLSDRFSAERPKGSFSTLEIQRTEQGDSAMYLCASSLGAGVGETQYFGPGTRLLVL.

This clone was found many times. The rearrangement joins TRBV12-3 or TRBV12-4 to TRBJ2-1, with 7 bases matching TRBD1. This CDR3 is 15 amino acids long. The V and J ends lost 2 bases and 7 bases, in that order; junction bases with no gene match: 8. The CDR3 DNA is TGTGCCAGCAGTTTACTAACGAGGGGGCTTAATGAGCAGTTCTTC. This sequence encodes CASSLLTRGLNEQFF.

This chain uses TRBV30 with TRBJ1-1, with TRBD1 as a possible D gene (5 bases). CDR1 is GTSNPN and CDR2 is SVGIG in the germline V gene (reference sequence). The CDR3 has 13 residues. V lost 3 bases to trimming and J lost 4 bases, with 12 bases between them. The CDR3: CAWRAGGGTEAFF. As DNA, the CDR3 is TGTGCCTGGAGAGCGGGGGGAGGCACTGAAGCTTTCTTT.

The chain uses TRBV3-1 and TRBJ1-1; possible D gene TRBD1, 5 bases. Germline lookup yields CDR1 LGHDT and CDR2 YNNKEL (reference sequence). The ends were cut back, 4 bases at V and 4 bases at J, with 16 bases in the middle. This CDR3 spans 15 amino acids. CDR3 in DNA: TGTGCCAGCAGCCCGGGGCCGTTAGATCCCACTGAAGCTTTCTTT. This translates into CASSPGPLDPTEAFF.

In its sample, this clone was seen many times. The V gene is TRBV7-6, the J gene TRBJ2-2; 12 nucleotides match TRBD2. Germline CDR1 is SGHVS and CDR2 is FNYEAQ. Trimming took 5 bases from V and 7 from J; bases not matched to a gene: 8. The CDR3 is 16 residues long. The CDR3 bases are TGTGCCAGCAGCCCCAGACTAGCGGGAGTGGGCGGGGAGCTGTTTTTT. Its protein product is CASSPRLAGVGGELFF.

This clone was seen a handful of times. The CDR3 DNA is TGTGCCAGCAGCTTAGGGACTAGCAATGAGCAGTTCTTC. Its protein is CASSLGTSNEQFF. The chain uses TRBV7-9 and TRBJ2-1; TRBD2 agrees at 7 bases. With V trimmed by 1 base and J by 6 bases, 0 bases remained unmatched. The CDR3 is 13 residues long. Germline-derived CDR1 and CDR2 are SEHNR and FQNEAQ (reference sequence).

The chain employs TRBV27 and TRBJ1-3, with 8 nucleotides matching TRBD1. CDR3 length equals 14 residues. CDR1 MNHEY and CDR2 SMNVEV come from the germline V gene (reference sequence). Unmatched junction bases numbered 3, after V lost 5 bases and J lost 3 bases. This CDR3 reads CASSNRGYGNTIYF. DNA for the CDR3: TGTGCCAGCAGTAACAGGGGGTATGGAAACACCATATATTTT.

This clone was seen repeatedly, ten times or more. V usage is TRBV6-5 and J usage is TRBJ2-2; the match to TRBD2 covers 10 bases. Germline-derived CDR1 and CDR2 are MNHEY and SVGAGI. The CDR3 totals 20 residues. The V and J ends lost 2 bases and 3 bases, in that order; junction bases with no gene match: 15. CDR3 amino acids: CASSYGKQTSGPTDTGELFF. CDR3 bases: TGTGCCAGCAGTTACGGGAAACAGACTAGCGGGCCAACGGACACCGGGGAGCTGTTTTTT.

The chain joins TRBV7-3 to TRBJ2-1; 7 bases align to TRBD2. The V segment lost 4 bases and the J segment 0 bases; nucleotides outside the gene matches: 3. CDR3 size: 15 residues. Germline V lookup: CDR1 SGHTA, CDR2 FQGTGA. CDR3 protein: CASSSGGASYNEQFF. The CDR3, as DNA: TGTGCCAGCAGCTCGGGAGGAGCCTCCTACAATGAGCAGTTCTTC.

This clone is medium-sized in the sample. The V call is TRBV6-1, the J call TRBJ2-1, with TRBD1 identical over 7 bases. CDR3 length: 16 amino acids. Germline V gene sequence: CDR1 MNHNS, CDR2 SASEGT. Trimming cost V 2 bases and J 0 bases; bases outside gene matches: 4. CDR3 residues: CASSERTGGSYNEQFF. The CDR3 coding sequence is TGTGCCAGCAGTGAAAGGACAGGAGGCTCCTACAATGAGCAGTTCTTC.

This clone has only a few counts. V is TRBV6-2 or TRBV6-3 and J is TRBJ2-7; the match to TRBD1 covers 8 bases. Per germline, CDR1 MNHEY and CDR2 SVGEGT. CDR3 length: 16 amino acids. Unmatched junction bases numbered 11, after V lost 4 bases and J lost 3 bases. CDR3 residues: CASSFDRTGMFYEQYF. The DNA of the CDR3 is TGTGCCAGCAGTTTCGACCGGACAGGGATGTTCTACGAGCAGTACTTC.

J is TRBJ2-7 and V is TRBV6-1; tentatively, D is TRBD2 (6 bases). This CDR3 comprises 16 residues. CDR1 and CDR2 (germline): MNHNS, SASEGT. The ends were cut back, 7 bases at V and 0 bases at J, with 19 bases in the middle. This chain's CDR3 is CASTQLTGAGSYEQYF. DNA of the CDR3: TGTGCCAGCACCCAACTGACGGGAGCAGGCTCCTACGAGCAGTACTTC.

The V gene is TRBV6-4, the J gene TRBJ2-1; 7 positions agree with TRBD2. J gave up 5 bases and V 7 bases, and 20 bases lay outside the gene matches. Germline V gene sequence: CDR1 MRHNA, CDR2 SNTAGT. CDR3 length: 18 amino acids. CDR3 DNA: TGTGCCAGCACCTGGACTAGAAGGGATTCAAGGGAAAACAATGAGCAGTTCTTC. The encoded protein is CASTWTRRDSRENNEQFF.

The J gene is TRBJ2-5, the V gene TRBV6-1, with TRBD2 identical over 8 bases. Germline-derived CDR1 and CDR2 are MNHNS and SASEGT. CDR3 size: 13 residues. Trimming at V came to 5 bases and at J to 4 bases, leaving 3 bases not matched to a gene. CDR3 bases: TGTGCCAGCAGTCGCCGGGAGGGAGAGACCCAGTACTTC. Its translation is CASSRREGETQYF.

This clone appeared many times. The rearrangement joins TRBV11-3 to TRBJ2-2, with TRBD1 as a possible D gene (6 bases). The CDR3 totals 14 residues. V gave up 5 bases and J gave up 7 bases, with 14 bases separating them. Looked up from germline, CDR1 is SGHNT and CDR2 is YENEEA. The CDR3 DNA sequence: TGTGCCAGCAGCCTCAGGGGTAGGAACGGGGAGCTGTTTTTT. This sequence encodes CASSLRGRNGELFF.

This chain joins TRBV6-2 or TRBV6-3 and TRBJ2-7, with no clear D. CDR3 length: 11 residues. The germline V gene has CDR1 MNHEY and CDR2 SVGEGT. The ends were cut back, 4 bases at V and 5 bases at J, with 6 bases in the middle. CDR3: CASSLKDEQYF. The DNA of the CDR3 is TGTGCCAGCAGTTTAAAGGACGAGCAGTACTTC.

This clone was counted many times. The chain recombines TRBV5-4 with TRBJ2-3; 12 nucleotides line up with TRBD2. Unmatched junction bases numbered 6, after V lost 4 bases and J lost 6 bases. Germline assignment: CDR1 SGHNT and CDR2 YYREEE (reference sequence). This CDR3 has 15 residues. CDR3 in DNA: TGTGCCAGCAGCGGAGGACTAGCGGGAACGGATACGCAGTATTTT. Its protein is CASSGGLAGTDTQYF.

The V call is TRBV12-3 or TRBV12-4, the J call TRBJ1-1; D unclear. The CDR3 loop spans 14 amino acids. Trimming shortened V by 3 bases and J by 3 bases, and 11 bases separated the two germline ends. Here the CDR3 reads CASSFGKSYTEAFF. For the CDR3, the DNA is TGTGCCAGCAGTTTCGGAAAGTCTTACACTGAAGCTTTCTTT.

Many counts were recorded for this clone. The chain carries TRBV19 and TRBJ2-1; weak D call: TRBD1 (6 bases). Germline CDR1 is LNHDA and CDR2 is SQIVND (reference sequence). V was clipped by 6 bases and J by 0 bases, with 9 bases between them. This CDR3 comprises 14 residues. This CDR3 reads CASRRGSSYNEQFF. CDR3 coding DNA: TGTGCCAGTAGAAGGGGGAGCTCCTACAATGAGCAGTTCTTC.

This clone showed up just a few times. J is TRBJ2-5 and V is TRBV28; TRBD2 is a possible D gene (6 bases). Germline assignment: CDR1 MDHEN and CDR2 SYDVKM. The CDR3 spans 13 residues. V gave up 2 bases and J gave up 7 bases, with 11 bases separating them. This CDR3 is CASSLNLGGTQYF. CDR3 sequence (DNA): TGTGCCAGCAGTTTAAATCTGGGGGGGACCCAGTACTTC.

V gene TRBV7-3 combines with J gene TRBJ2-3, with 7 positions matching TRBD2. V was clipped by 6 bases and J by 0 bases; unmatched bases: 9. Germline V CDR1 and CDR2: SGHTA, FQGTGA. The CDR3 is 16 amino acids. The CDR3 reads CASSLLAAISTDTQYF. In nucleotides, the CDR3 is TGTGCCAGCAGTCTCCTAGCGGCGATTAGCACAGATACGCAGTATTTT.